One sample yielded the 27 T cell receptor beta chains listed below, sequenced in a study of cytomegalovirus exposure and HLA in healthy donors. This PCR relied on a set of 60 Vbeta primers and 13 Jbeta primers. Some clones are missing from TCRdb's copy, which holds only in-frame ones; the method was immunoSEQ multiplex PCR. This sample has under 130,000 clones, with more than 65% found just once. The material sequenced was PBMCs. These TCRs come from a woman in her late teens or twenties in good health and CMV-seropositive.

This chain links TRBV28 with TRBJ2-7, with 10 bases that match TRBD1. This CDR3 has 18 residues. The germline CDR1 and CDR2 sequences are MDHEN and SYDVKM. The V segment lost 6 bases and the J segment 3 bases; nucleotides outside the gene matches: 17. The CDR3 DNA reads TGTGCCAGCAGCCCCCACCCCGGGACAGGGGAGACCCTCTACGAGCAGTACTTC. The encoded protein is CASSPHPGTGETLYEQYF.

The chain employs TRBV5-1 and TRBJ2-5; 8 positions match TRBD1. This CDR3 comprises 14 residues. The V and J ends lost 0 bases and 4 bases, in that order; junction bases with no gene match: 2. Germline V gene data show CDR1 as SGHRS and CDR2 as YFSETQ. Written as DNA, the CDR3 is TGCGCCAGCAGCTTGGCCGACAGGGGAGAGACCCAGTACTTC. Its translation is CASSLADRGETQYF.

This sequence joins TRBV27 and TRBJ2-2; 10 nucleotides match TRBD2. The germline CDR1 and CDR2 sequences are MNHEY and SMNVEV (reference sequence). The V gene end was trimmed by 10 bases and the J gene end by 6 bases; junction bases not matched to a gene: 8. The CDR3 loop spans 14 amino acids. The chain's CDR3 is CATKTSGYPGELFF. CDR3 sequence (DNA): TGTGCCACCAAGACTAGCGGGTACCCCGGGGAGCTGTTTTTT.

Regarding this clone: No conserved phenylalanine or tryptophan is present at the end of the CDR3, so a read error is the likely explanation. The DNA is left out, because the CDR3 cannot be placed on it with certainty; the CDR3 is given as TCRdb lists it. This rearrangement joins TRBV6-1 to TRBJ1-1. The CDR3 is 11 residues long, counting both termini. In germline, CDR1 is MNHNS, CDR2 SASEGT. CDR3 sequence: CASSREVRVTI.

The chain joins TRBV9 to TRBJ2-3, with D perhaps matching TRBD1 (6 bases). V lost 0 bases to trimming and J lost 2 bases, with 13 bases between them. Germline V gives CDR1 SGDLS, CDR2 YYNGEE. The CDR3 loop spans 16 amino acids. This chain's CDR3 is CASSVGQDLFTDTQYF. CDR3 DNA: TGTGCCAGCAGCGTAGGACAGGACCTATTCACAGATACGCAGTATTTT.

The J gene is TRBJ1-5, the V gene TRBV6-5; D is ambiguous. V was cut by 0 bases and J by 6 bases, with 6 bases left in between. Germline V gene data show CDR1 as MNHEY and CDR2 as SVGAGI. The CDR3 has 13 amino acids. CDR3 sequence reads: CASSYSGSQPQHF. The DNA of the CDR3 is TGTGCCAGCAGTTACTCAGGGAGTCAGCCCCAGCATTTT.

The chain couples TRBV4-1 to TRBJ2-7; 10 positions agree with TRBD2. The V and J ends lost 1 base and 2 bases, in that order; junction bases with no gene match: 8. CDR1 MGHRA and CDR2 YSYEKL come from the germline V gene. There are 17 residues in the CDR3. In nucleotides, the CDR3 is TGCGCCAGCAGCCAAGGTCTACTGAGCGGGGGGGCCTACGAGCAGTACTTC. Its translation: CASSQGLLSGGAYEQYF.

This clone was seen more than once but under ten times. The rearrangement joins TRBV19 to TRBJ2-7; 10 nucleotides match TRBD1. Trimming cost V 3 bases and J 2 bases; bases outside gene matches: 1. The CDR3 spans 14 residues. In germline, CDR1 is LNHDA, CDR2 SQIVND (reference sequence). This CDR3 reads CASSIGQGAYEQYF. The CDR3 DNA sequence: TGTGCCAGTAGTATCGGACAGGGGGCCTACGAGCAGTACTTC.

The CDR3 coding sequence is TGTGCCAGCAGCTCTAAGCTAGCCAAAAACATTCAGTACTTC. This encodes CASSSKLAKNIQYF. The genes are TRBV7-9 and TRBJ2-4, with D uncertain. This CDR3 has 14 residues. With 4 bases removed from V and 0 bases from J, the gap between germline ends came to 7 bases. CDR1 is SEHNR and CDR2 is FQNEAQ in the germline V gene (reference sequence). The full variable domain, with the rest looked up from reference TRBV7-9 and TRBJ2-4, is DTGVSQNPRHKITKRGQNVTFRCDPISEHNRLYWYRQTLGQGPEFLTYFQNEAQLEKSRLLSDRFSAERPKGSFSTLEIQRTEQGDSAMYLCASSSKLAKNIQYFGAGTRLSVL.

The chain employs TRBV5-8 and TRBJ2-3; possibly TRBD1 for D (6 bases). Germline V gives CDR1 SGHTS, CDR2 YDEGEE. The CDR3 contains 15 residues. V gave up 0 bases and J gave up 2 bases, with 10 bases separating them. As DNA, the CDR3 is TGTGCCAGCAGCTTGGGCAGGACAGCCACAGATACGCAGTATTTT. Translating it yields CASSLGRTATDTQYF.

This clone is a singleton in its sample. The chain recombines TRBV15 with TRBJ2-4; D perhaps matches TRBD2 (7 bases). The V end was cut by 6 bases, the J end by 9 bases, with 27 bases between. From germline, CDR1 is LNHNV and CDR2 YYDKDF (reference sequence). The CDR3 is 17 residues long. The CDR3 bases are TGTGCCACCAGTCTTGGAGGGGGGGACTACAGTGATAGCATTCAGTACTTC. Protein product: CATSLGGGDYSDSIQYF.

The chain carries TRBV6-1 and TRBJ2-7, with D maybe TRBD1 (6 bases). The CDR3 sequence is 15 residues long. Germline CDR1 and CDR2: MNHNS and SASEGT. Trimming stripped 5 bases from V and 7 bases from J, with 21 bases between. DNA for the CDR3: TGTGCCAGCAGTCTTCCCCCAGGACAGCTCGTAGAGCAGTACTTC. This gives the protein CASSLPPGQLVEQYF.

The chain recombines TRBV27 with TRBJ1-2, with 7 bases aligning to TRBD1. The germline V gene encodes CDR1 MNHEY and CDR2 SMNVEV (reference sequence). V shed 3 bases and J 1 base; nucleotides not matched to a gene: 8. The CDR3 loop spans 16 amino acids. This CDR3 reads CASSFKGGRVNYGYTF. CDR3 nucleotides: TGTGCCAGCAGTTTTAAAGGGGGCCGGGTTAACTATGGCTACACCTTC.

The chain carries TRBV18 and TRBJ2-7; 12 bases align to TRBD2. The trim removed 2 bases at V and 3 bases at J, leaving 2 bases unmatched. There are 15 residues in the CDR3. Germline V gene sequence: CDR1 KGHSH, CDR2 LQKENI. CDR3 protein: CASSPKGLAGYEQYF. Here the CDR3 DNA reads TGTGCCAGCTCACCAAAGGGACTAGCGGGCTACGAGCAGTACTTC.

This chain links TRBV14 with TRBJ1-1; TRBD1 might be the D (5 bases). This CDR3 is built from 16 residues. V was pared by 5 bases and J by 0 bases, with 16 bases between. Germline V CDR1 and CDR2: SGHDN, FVKESK. CDR3: CASSSGKGTMNTEAFF. The CDR3 DNA follows: TGTGCCAGCAGCTCGGGGAAGGGGACTATGAACACTGAAGCTTTCTTT.

This CDR3 is CASSHGNETALNSYEQYF. The CDR3 DNA reads as TGCGCCAGCAGCCATGGTAATGAGACAGCCTTAAACTCCTACGAGCAGTACTTC. The chain joins TRBV4-1 to TRBJ2-7; tentative D call: TRBD1 (5 bases). Trimming stripped 3 bases from V and 0 bases from J, with 21 bases between. The CDR3 sequence is 18 residues long. CDR1 is MGHRA, CDR2 YSYEKL, per germline.

The chain recombines TRBV2 with TRBJ1-1; 10 bases match TRBD1. The V gene end was trimmed by 7 bases and the J gene end by 4 bases; junction bases not matched to a gene: 6. The CDR3 totals 14 residues. Germline values: CDR1 SNHLY, CDR2 FYNNEI. The CDR3 spells CASNQDRGTTEAFF. CDR3 coding DNA: TGTGCCAGCAATCAGGACAGGGGGACCACTGAAGCTTTCTTT.

The V call is TRBV19, the J call TRBJ1-1; 8 nucleotides line up with TRBD1. The germline gives CDR1 LNHDA, CDR2 SQIVND (reference sequence). The CDR3 totals 14 residues. The J segment lost 9 bases and the V segment lost 5 bases, leaving 11 bases of the junction unmatched. The CDR3, as DNA: TGTGCCAGTAGTGCAACCGACAGGGGCCTTCAAGCTTTCTTT. Encoded protein: CASSATDRGLQAFF.

V and J are TRBV5-4 and TRBJ2-5; TRBD2 agrees at 12 bases. Germline CDR1 reads SGHNT; CDR2 reads YYREEE (reference sequence). V dropped 4 bases and J dropped 2; count of bases not matched to a gene: 3. The length of the CDR3 is 15 residues. CDR3 DNA: TGTGCCAGCAGCGGAACTAGCGGGGGGCAAGAGACCCAGTACTTC. Its protein is CASSGTSGGQETQYF.

CDR3 nucleotides: TGTGCCACCAGCAGAGGCGGACAGACTGGGGCCAACGTCCTGACTTTC. Translated, it gives CATSRGGQTGANVLTF. The chain carries TRBV15 and TRBJ2-6, with D possibly TRBD1 on 6 matching bases. With 1 base removed from V and 2 bases from J, the gap between germline ends came to 9 bases. Looked up from germline, CDR1 is LNHNV and CDR2 is YYDKDF (reference sequence). The CDR3 extends over 16 amino acids.

The rearrangement joins TRBV9 to TRBJ2-5; TRBD2 matches at 8 bases. CDR3 size: 15 residues. With 4 bases clipped from V and 4 bases from J, the junction kept 9 bases outside the gene matches. Germline V gene lookup returns CDR1 SGDLS and CDR2 YYNGEE. The CDR3 spells CASSRTGGPGETQYF. DNA for the CDR3: TGTGCCAGCAGCCGGACGGGGGGGCCGGGAGAGACCCAGTACTTC.

The chain has TRBV6-6 and TRBJ1-5; D call uncertain. This CDR3 has 11 amino acids. V lost 6 bases, J lost 2 bases, and 2 bases lay in between. CDR1 is MNHNY, CDR2 SVGAGI, per germline (reference sequence). The CDR3 DNA is TGTGCCAGCAGCGGCAATCAGCCCCAGCATTTT. The encoded protein is CASSGNQPQHF.

This clone was seen a handful of times. CDR3 nucleotides: TGTGCCAGTAGTAACGCCTGGGGGGCTAATGAAAAACTGTTTTTT. As protein: CASSNAWGANEKLFF. The chain links TRBV19 to TRBJ1-4; D possibly corresponds to TRBD1 (5 bases). Germline loops: CDR1 LNHDA, CDR2 SQIVND (reference sequence). The V end was cut by 4 bases, the J end by 3 bases, with 12 bases between. There are 15 residues in the CDR3.

The chain couples TRBV6-6 to TRBJ2-5; no definite D call. CDR1 and CDR2 from the germline V gene are MNHNY and SVGAGI (reference sequence). The CDR3 runs to 12 residues. V was cut by 10 bases and J by 5 bases, with 14 bases left in between. CDR3 in DNA: TGTGCCACCAACGGTAATTCGGAGACCCAGTACTTC. Translating gives CATNGNSETQYF.

The genes are TRBV28 and TRBJ2-7; D ambiguous. Germline CDR1 and CDR2: MDHEN and SYDVKM. This CDR3 region has 13 residues. V lost 2 bases and J lost 5, with 10 bases in between. The CDR3 sequence: CASSLGQTDEQYF. In DNA form, the CDR3 reads TGTGCCAGCAGTTTAGGGCAGACGGACGAGCAGTACTTC.

The CDR3 DNA is TGTGCCAGCAGATCAACGATGGGGAGTCGAGCTTTCTTT. Amino acid sequence: CASRSTMGSRAFF. The V and J genes are TRBV7-3 and TRBJ1-1; no clear D gene. Germline V gene sequence: CDR1 SGHTA, CDR2 FQGTGA. Trimming pared 6 bases from V and 10 bases from J, leaving 18 bases between. CDR3 length: 13 amino acids.

The chain carries TRBV7-2 and TRBJ2-1; 7 nucleotides align to TRBD2. Germline loops: CDR1 SGHTA, CDR2 FQGNSA. The CDR3 totals 19 residues. V shed 2 bases and J 0 bases; nucleotides not matched to a gene: 13. The CDR3 nucleotides read TGTGCCAGCAGCTTAAGGAGGACTAGAGCAGAGAGCTCCTACAATGAGCAGTTCTTC. Translated: CASSLRRTRAESSYNEQFF.